Sequencing of this TCR beta chain was carried out in a study of control samples from healthy donors and cancer patients. Trimming took off 3 bases at V and 0 bases at J, with 7 bases between the two ends. The CDR3 contains 14 residues. The V gene's germline CDR1 is SGHVS and CDR2 FNYEAQ. The protocol was immunoSEQ multiplex PCR, while the TCRdb copy is restricted to in-frame clones and leaves out a portion. The sample includes about 120,000 clones, about 86% of them seen just once. The origin of this receptor is a man aged 25 to 40 in good health. Specimen: blood. The genes are TRBV7-6 and TRBJ2-3, with D possibly matching TRBD1 (6 bases). The CDR3 DNA reads TGTGCCAGCAGCTTGGACAGAAGCACAGATACGCAGTATTTT. Protein product: CASSLDRSTDTQYF.